The rows below give T cell receptor beta chains drawn from one sample of a study of blood T cell repertoires in COVID-19. Using immunoSEQ multiplex PCR, the repertoire was profiled, and TCRdb retains in-frame clones only, with some absent. This sample carries 50,000 to 70,000 clones, roughly 90% of them seen once, and the ten largest clones take more than 9%. Sequencing was performed on peripheral blood. The receptors originated from a woman of 80 years or more with active COVID-19. Both conserved end residues are part of each CDR3. Fields, in order: D gene, J gene, V gene, CDR3 length, clone size, CDR3 protein, CDR3 DNA. D genes are given only for firm matches. Clone sizes are given selectively: once, few, many, or a class where the clone is expanded.

.	TRBJ2-2	TRBV5-1	17	.	CASSLPTSATNTGELFF	TGCGCCAGCAGCTTGCCTACTAGTGCGACGAACACCGGGGAGCTGTTTTTT
TRBD1	TRBJ1-5	TRBV28	14	.	CASSTGTGNQPQHF	TGTGCCAGCAGTACCGGGACAGGTAATCAGCCCCAGCATTTT
.	TRBJ1-5	TRBV5-1	15	.	CASSKGDNSNQPQHF	TGCGCCAGCAGTAAAGGAGATAATAGCAATCAGCCCCAGCATTTT
TRBD2	TRBJ2-7	TRBV9	15	.	CASSVSGSHTYEQYF	TGTGCCAGCAGCGTTAGCGGGAGCCATACCTACGAGCAGTACTTC
TRBD1	TRBJ1-6	TRBV7-8	14	.	CASSRTGDNSPLHF	TGTGCCAGCAGCCGGACAGGGGATAATTCACCCCTCCACTTT
TRBD1	TRBJ2-1	TRBV19	14	once	CASSAGTEVNEQFF	TGTGCCAGTAGTGCTGGGACAGAGGTCAATGAGCAGTTCTTC
TRBD1	TRBJ1-3	TRBV10-3	12	.	CASGTAGNTIYF	TGTGCCAGCGGGACAGCTGGAAACACCATATATTTT
.	TRBJ2-1	TRBV7-2	16	.	CASSLVGAGSYNEQFF	TGTGCCAGCAGCTTAGTCGGAGCGGGCTCCTACAATGAGCAGTTCTTC
.	TRBJ2-1	TRBV3-1/TRBV3-2	14	.	CASSQTAGYNEQFF	TGTGCCAGCAGCCAAACAGCGGGTTACAATGAGCAGTTCTTC
.	TRBJ1-2	TRBV6-6	16	.	CASSYSRWGANYGYTF	TGTGCCAGCAGTTACTCGCGGTGGGGCGCGAACTATGGCTACACCTTC
.	TRBJ2-2	TRBV9	16	once	CASSVRATANTGELFF	TGTGCCAGCAGCGTAAGGGCGACAGCTAACACCGGGGAGCTGTTTTTT
.	TRBJ1-1	TRBV7-2	14	.	CASSPNTGYTEAFF	TGTGCCAGCAGCCCAAACACAGGGTATACTGAAGCTTTCTTT
TRBD1	TRBJ1-2	TRBV2	13	.	CASSQGANYGYTF	TGTGCCAGCAGTCAGGGGGCCAACTATGGCTACACCTTC
TRBD2	TRBJ2-7	TRBV3-1/TRBV3-2	16	.	CASSLNGAGPSGEQYF	TGTGCCAGCAGCCTAAACGGAGCGGGGCCCTCCGGCGAGCAGTACTTC
TRBD1	TRBJ1-1	TRBV18	15	.	CASSPPNPGQGNAFF	TGTGCCAGCTCACCACCGAATCCGGGACAGGGGAATGCCTTCTTT
.	TRBJ2-3	TRBV6-6	13	once	CASSWTRTDTQYF	TGTGCCAGCAGCTGGACTCGCACAGATACGCAGTATTTT
TRBD1	TRBJ1-2	TRBV29-1	12	few	CSVTDRVYGYTF	TGCAGCGTCACCGACAGGGTCTATGGCTACACCTTC
.	TRBJ1-1	TRBV5-1	12	.	CASSLKGVPAFF	TGCGCCAGCAGCTTGAAGGGGGTACCAGCTTTCTTT
TRBD1	TRBJ1-1	TRBV4-1	12	.	CASSWTGTEAFF	TGCGCCAGCAGCTGGACAGGCACTGAAGCTTTCTTT
TRBD1	TRBJ2-7	TRBV28	13	few	CASRLQGAREQYF	TGTGCCAGCAGATTACAGGGGGCTCGTGAGCAGTACTTC
TRBD2	TRBJ2-1	TRBV3-1/TRBV3-2	14	.	CASSQGTSDSEQFF	TGTGCCAGCAGCCAAGGGACTAGCGACAGTGAGCAGTTCTTC
.	TRBJ1-2	TRBV28	12	.	CASSFRGYGYTF	TGTGCCAGCAGTTTCAGAGGCTATGGCTACACCTTC
.	TRBJ1-5	TRBV2	16	.	CASKVLGGRSMEPQHF	TGTGCCAGCAAGGTCTTGGGAGGGAGAAGTATGGAGCCCCAGCATTTT
TRBD1	TRBJ1-5	TRBV12-3/TRBV12-4	12	.	CASSPDRMPQHF	TGTGCCAGCAGTCCGGACAGGATGCCCCAGCATTTT
TRBD1	TRBJ1-6	TRBV27	17	.	CASSPLHATGENSPLHF	TGTGCCAGCAGTCCCCTCCACGCGACAGGGGAGAATTCACCCCTCCACTTT
TRBD2	TRBJ2-2	TRBV7-8	16	.	CASSPLAGAGSGELFF	TGTGCCAGCAGCCCCCTAGCGGGAGCGGGGTCCGGGGAGCTGTTTTTT
.	TRBJ2-2	TRBV7-9	14	.	CASRQGGDTGELFF	TGTGCCAGCAGACAAGGGGGGGACACCGGGGAGCTGTTTTTT
.	TRBJ1-1	TRBV7-2	14	.	CASSPLERGRAAFF	TGTGCCAGCAGCCCCCTGGAAAGGGGCCGAGCAGCTTTCTTT
TRBD1	TRBJ2-2	TRBV5-1	17	.	CASSLARGTEIAGELFF	TGCGCCAGCAGCTTGGCCCGAGGGACAGAGATCGCCGGGGAGCTGTTTTTT
.	TRBJ2-5	TRBV15	13	.	CATSTDGQETQYF	TGTGCCACCAGTACCGACGGGCAAGAGACCCAGTACTTC
.	TRBJ1-5	TRBV12-3/TRBV12-4	13	.	CASSWEQNQPQHF	TGTGCCAGCAGTTGGGAGCAGAATCAGCCCCAGCATTTT
TRBD1	TRBJ1-5	TRBV19	16	.	CATKEQGANSNQPQHF	TGTGCCACTAAGGAACAGGGGGCGAATAGCAATCAGCCCCAGCATTTT
.	TRBJ2-3	TRBV28	12	.	CASTSVADTQYF	TGTGCCAGCACTTCAGTGGCCGATACGCAGTATTTT
.	TRBJ1-2	TRBV7-2	13	.	CASSLPVSDGYTF	TGTGCCAGCAGCTTACCTGTTTCAGATGGCTACACCTTC
.	TRBJ1-6	TRBV6-5	15	.	CASGGGGAQNSPLHF	TGTGCCAGCGGGGGAGGGGGGGCGCAAAATTCACCCCTCCACTTT
.	TRBJ2-5	TRBV28	13	.	CASSLEVQETQYF	TGTGCCAGCAGTCTCGAGGTACAAGAGACCCAGTACTTC
.	TRBJ1-5	TRBV15	18	.	CATSREGVKGGDDQPQHF	TGTGCCACCAGCAGAGAGGGTGTTAAGGGAGGGGACGATCAGCCCCAGCATTTT
TRBD1	TRBJ2-5	TRBV28	16	.	CASTLQGGWVGETQYF	TGTGCCAGCACCCTTCAAGGGGGCTGGGTTGGGGAGACCCAGTACTTC
.	TRBJ2-2	TRBV7-9	15	.	CASSSGGTNTGELFF	TGTGCCAGCAGCTCCGGGGGTACGAACACCGGGGAGCTGTTTTTT
.	TRBJ2-2	TRBV29-1	13	.	CSVRRGGTGELFF	TGCAGCGTGAGGAGGGGTGGCACCGGGGAGCTGTTTTTT
TRBD1	TRBJ1-4	TRBV18	15	.	CASSPRDRGSEKLFF	TGTGCCAGCTCACCTAGGGACAGGGGGAGCGAAAAACTGTTTTTT
.	TRBJ1-2	TRBV5-1	14	.	CASSPGDRLYGYTF	TGCGCCAGCAGCCCCGGAGACAGACTCTATGGCTACACCTTC
.	TRBJ1-5	TRBV28	15	.	CASRPTAGVNQPQHF	TGTGCCAGCAGGCCCACTGCAGGGGTAAACCAGCCCCAGCATTTT
.	TRBJ1-1	TRBV7-2	15	.	CASSSQIGGNTEAFF	TGTGCCAGCAGCTCCCAAATCGGGGGGAACACTGAAGCTTTCTTT
.	TRBJ1-2	TRBV18	14	.	CASSTDSPFYGYTF	TGTGCCAGCTCAACAGACAGTCCTTTCTATGGCTACACCTTC
TRBD1	TRBJ1-4	TRBV5-1	14	.	CASSSRQGGGKLFF	TGCGCCAGCAGCTCCCGACAGGGGGGGGGAAAACTGTTTTTT
.	TRBJ1-4	TRBV18	14	.	CASSPQATNEKLFF	TGTGCCAGCTCACCCCAGGCAACTAATGAAAAACTGTTTTTT
TRBD1	TRBJ2-2	TRBV5-4	15	.	CASSWGQRNTGELFF	TGTGCCAGCAGCTGGGGACAGCGGAACACCGGGGAGCTGTTTTTT
TRBD1	TRBJ2-7	TRBV6-5	14	once	CASSYGTGAYEQYF	TGTGCCAGCAGTTACGGGACAGGGGCCTACGAGCAGTACTTC
TRBD2	TRBJ2-3	TRBV29-1	14	.	CSGKTSGVGDTQYF	TGCAGCGGCAAGACTAGCGGGGTGGGAGATACGCAGTATTTT
TRBD1	TRBJ2-1	TRBV6-6	14	.	CASRNRGIDNEQFF	TGTGCCAGCAGAAACAGGGGTATCGACAATGAGCAGTTCTTC